The rows below give T cell receptor beta chains drawn from one sample of a study of T cells in Graves' hyperthyroidism and ophthalmopathy. TCRdb reprocessed the multiplex PCR reads with MiXCR, giving one entry per CDR3 protein. The repertoire consists of some 460,000 distinct CDR3 sequences, with around 14% occurring once and the leading ten covering over 7.5%. Sequencing was done on a sample of blood. Receptors originate from a woman aged 18 to 35 with Graves' hyperthyroidism. The CDR3 runs from the conserved cysteine through the conserved F or W. A D gene is named only where the DNA matches it firmly. Rows may omit the clone size; those that give it use once, few, many or a size class.

D gene,clone size,J gene,V gene,CDR3 protein,CDR3 DNA
NA,many,TRBJ2-7,TRBV28,CASRPGLYYEQYF,TGTGCCAGCAGGCCGGGACTTTACTACGAGCAGTACTTC
TRBD1,few,TRBJ2-3,TRBV9,CASSVRDSGSDTQYF,TGTGCCAGCAGCGTCCGGGACAGCGGATCAGATACGCAGTATTTT
NA,NA,TRBJ1-5,TRBV6-5,CASSYGSRVYDSNQPQHF,TGTGCCAGCAGTTACGGTTCACGGGTGTACGATAGCAATCAGCCCCAGCATTTT
TRBD2,NA,TRBJ2-5,TRBV5-6,CASSFLRGAQYF,TGTGCCAGCAGCTTCCTACGGGGGGCCCAGTACTTC
NA,many,TRBJ1-2,TRBV7-8,CASSLVGQGPLYGYTF,TGTGCCAGCAGCTTAGTCGGGCAGGGGCCACTTTATGGCTACACCTTC
NA,NA,TRBJ1-3,TRBV5-5,CASSLGAHSSGNTIYF,TGTGCCAGCAGCTTGGGGGCACATAGCTCTGGAAACACCATATATTTT
NA,many,TRBJ2-3,TRBV10-3,CATKTGTDTQYF,TGTGCCACCAAGACAGGCACAGATACGCAGTATTTT
NA,NA,TRBJ2-5,TRBV14,CASSQLQETQYF,TGTGCCAGCAGCCAACTTCAAGAGACCCAGTACTTC
TRBD1,few,TRBJ2-2,TRBV5-6,CASSPLWDRGNTGELLF,TGTGCCAGCAGCCCCCTCTGGGACAGGGGAAACACCGGGGAGCTGCTTTTT
TRBD1,NA,TRBJ2-6,TRBV25-1,CASSGTGALSGANVLTF,TGTGCCAGCAGTGGGACAGGGGCGCTCTCTGGGGCCAACGTCCTGACTTTC
NA,few,TRBJ1-5,TRBV7-2,CASSAGTPVQPQHF,TGTGCCAGCAGCGCGGGGACTCCAGTTCAGCCCCAGCATTTT
NA,NA,TRBJ2-1,TRBV7-9,CASSLANLGNQDGFF,TGTGCCAGCAGCTTAGCGAATTTGGGAAATCAGGACGGGTTCTTC
TRBD2,many,TRBJ2-5,TRBV28,CASSPIGEASGETQYF,TGTGCCAGCAGTCCAATTGGGGAGGCTAGCGGGGAGACCCAGTACTTC
NA,many,TRBJ2-3,TRBV27,CASSSLVLGKGTDTQYF,TGTGCCAGCAGTTCGCTTGTTCTTGGAAAAGGCACAGATACGCAGTATTTT